These 27 T cell receptor beta chains originate from one sample sequenced in a study of vaccination effects on CD4 cells after COVID-19. Generated by immunoSEQ multiplex PCR, the TCRdb table keeps only in-frame clones and is missing some. The sample lists over 45,000 clones; just over 70% were seen once. Their antigens remain unidentified. The culture ran for nine to ten days, and then CD4+ T cells were isolated. All participants had two doses of either the BNT162b2 or mRNA-1273 vaccine. This material consisted of CD4+ T cells from PBMCs cultured without peptide, taken after COVID-19 vaccination. These receptors were collected from a human donor who received a COVID-19 vaccine.

The chain recombines TRBV29-1 with TRBJ1-4; D gene unclear. Trimming removed 2 bases from V and 7 bases from J, with 2 bases in between. Germline loops: CDR1 SQVTM, CDR2 ANQGSEA. This CDR3 spans 10 amino acids. The CDR3 nucleotides read TGCAGCGTTGAAAGTGAAAAACTGTTTTTT. Its protein product is CSVESEKLFF.

The chain links TRBV5-1 to TRBJ2-1; a possible D gene is TRBD2 (6 bases). This CDR3 spans 16 amino acids. Germline V gene sequence: CDR1 SGHRS, CDR2 YFSETQ. V was shortened by 0 bases and J by 7 bases, with 17 bases between the two germline ends. This CDR3 is CASSLGSGPLGNEQFF. The CDR3 region has the DNA TGCGCCAGCAGCTTGGGTAGCGGACCCTTGGGGAATGAGCAGTTCTTC.

The chain employs TRBV19 and TRBJ2-1; 16 bases align to TRBD2. After removal of 5 bases from V and 0 bases from J, the junction contained 4 bases not matched to a gene. The CDR3 contains 18 residues. The germline gives CDR1 LNHDA, CDR2 SQIVND (reference sequence). This chain's CDR3 is CASSPGLAGGPSYNEQFF. Here the CDR3 DNA reads TGTGCCAGTAGTCCGGGACTAGCGGGAGGGCCCTCCTACAATGAGCAGTTCTTC.

The rearrangement links TRBV3-1 (or the pseudogene TRBV3-2) to TRBJ2-1; TRBD2 might be the D (6 bases). V gave up 1 base and J gave up 12 bases, with 25 bases separating them. The CDR3 length is 17 residues. Germline assignment: CDR1 LGHDT and CDR2 YNNKEL (reference sequence). The CDR3 sequence: CASSQGGAGTGGHGQFF. The CDR3 DNA reads as TGTGCCAGCAGCCAAGGTGGGGCAGGGACTGGGGGTCACGGGCAGTTCTTC.

This rearrangement joins TRBV14 to TRBJ2-5; 7 nucleotides align to TRBD1. CDR1 and CDR2 (germline): SGHDN, FVKESK. The V segment lost 1 base and the J segment 4 bases; nucleotides outside the gene matches: 6. The CDR3 covers 15 residues. The DNA of the CDR3 is TGTGCCAGCAGCCAAGTACAGGGGATGGGAGAGACCCAGTACTTC. This translates into CASSQVQGMGETQYF.

The rearrangement joins TRBV2 to TRBJ2-7, with 7 bases identical to TRBD2. V dropped 9 bases and J dropped 1; count of bases not matched to a gene: 9. The CDR3 covers 14 residues. CDR1 SNHLY and CDR2 FYNNEI come from the germline V gene. The CDR3 region is CASMAGVVSYEQYF. CDR3 in DNA: TGTGCCAGTATGGCGGGAGTGGTTTCCTACGAGCAGTACTTC.

The chain carries TRBV3-1 (or the pseudogene TRBV3-2) and TRBJ1-4; TRBD1 might be the D (6 bases). This CDR3 has 14 amino acids. Germline loops: CDR1 LGHDT, CDR2 YNNKEL (reference sequence). With 2 bases removed from V and 7 bases from J, the gap between germline ends came to 11 bases. Here the CDR3 DNA reads TGTGCCAGCAGCCAAATGGCAGGGGTTGAAAAACTGTTTTTT. As protein: CASSQMAGVEKLFF.

In nucleotides, the CDR3 is TGTGCCAGTAGTATGTTGGTCGGCACTGAAGCTTTCTTT. This encodes CASSMLVGTEAFF. V and J are TRBV19 and TRBJ1-1; D call uncertain. The V and J ends lost 3 bases and 4 bases respectively, with 9 bases between them. The CDR3 totals 13 residues. Germline V gene data show CDR1 as LNHDA and CDR2 as SQIVND (reference sequence).

This chain links TRBV6-4 with TRBJ2-7; D remains unclear. The CDR3 length is 11 residues. V lost 0 bases, J lost 7 bases, and 4 bases lay in between. Germline CDR1 is MRHNA and CDR2 is SNTAGT. The CDR3 spells CASSDSREQYF. The CDR3 DNA sequence: TGTGCCAGCAGTGACTCTAGGGAGCAGTACTTC.

The chain couples TRBV7-9 to TRBJ1-3; TRBD1 is a possible D gene (5 bases). V dropped 2 bases and J dropped 2 bases, with 10 bases sitting between them. This CDR3 comprises 15 residues. Germline V gene lookup returns CDR1 SEHNR and CDR2 FQNEAQ (reference sequence). DNA for the CDR3: TGTGCCAGCAGCTTATCCGCCAGGGCTGGAAACACCATATATTTT. Its protein product is CASSLSARAGNTIYF.

In this sample, this clone turned up a few times. V gene TRBV19 combines with J gene TRBJ1-2; tentative D call: TRBD1 (6 bases). The V gene lost 10 bases and the J gene lost 7 bases, with 25 bases spanning the gap. Looked up from germline, CDR1 is LNHDA and CDR2 is SQIVND (reference sequence). This CDR3 region has 15 residues. The CDR3 DNA sequence: TGTGCCACCTACATCCTTGGGGAGGGGGGCGGTGGCTACACCTTC. Protein: CATYILGEGGGGYTF.

The chain carries TRBV6-2 or TRBV6-3 and TRBJ2-6, with 7 bases matching TRBD2. This CDR3 has 16 residues. J gave up 0 bases and V 6 bases, and 5 bases lay outside the gene matches. Germline CDR1 reads MNHEY; CDR2 reads SVGEGT. In DNA, the CDR3 is TGTGCCAGCAGCCCTAGCGGAAGCTCTGGGGCCAACGTCCTGACTTTC. This codes for CASSPSGSSGANVLTF.

J is TRBJ1-1 and V is TRBV5-1; perhaps TRBD1 as D (5 bases). V lost 5 bases to trimming and J lost 1 base, with 15 bases between them. CDR1 and CDR2 (germline): SGHRS, YFSETQ. The CDR3 runs 15 residues. The DNA for the CDR3 is TGCGCCAGCAGGGAAACGGGGCCGACGAACACTGAAGCTTTCTTT. Its translation: CASRETGPTNTEAFF.

V is TRBV18 and J is TRBJ1-1; the D is unclear. The germline gives CDR1 KGHSH, CDR2 LQKENI. There are 15 residues in the CDR3. Trimming took 0 bases from V and 0 from J, leaving 8 bases between them. CDR3 sequence reads: CASSPPGGMNTEAFF. The DNA for the CDR3 is TGTGCCAGCTCACCACCGGGCGGGATGAACACTGAAGCTTTCTTT.

The chain has TRBV30 and TRBJ1-1; possible D gene TRBD1, 6 bases. CDR3 size: 13 residues. Trimming pared 3 bases from V and 4 bases from J, leaving 12 bases between. CDR1 GTSNPN and CDR2 SVGIG come from the germline V gene (reference sequence). In DNA form, the CDR3 reads TGTGCCTGGAGGGCACAGGGAGTCACTGAAGCTTTCTTT. Protein sequence: CAWRAQGVTEAFF.

The V gene is TRBV28, the J gene TRBJ2-3; 8 positions agree with TRBD2. The CDR3 contains 17 residues. Germline CDR1 reads MDHEN; CDR2 reads SYDVKM. Losses at the gene ends were 1 base for V and 3 bases for J; bases not matched to a gene: 9. CDR3: CASSLFSGGGPTDTQYF. The DNA for the CDR3 is TGTGCCAGCAGTTTATTCTCCGGGGGGGGCCCGACAGATACGCAGTATTTT.

The count of this clone is one. The chain combines TRBV4-1 with TRBJ2-3, with D hard to call. Per germline, CDR1 MGHRA and CDR2 YSYEKL. V shed 4 bases and J shed 5 bases, with 7 bases lying between them. The CDR3 runs 12 residues. In nucleotides, the CDR3 is TGCGCCAGCAGCCGCGATATAGATACGCAGTATTTT. Translating gives CASSRDIDTQYF.

The chain carries TRBV18 and TRBJ2-7; 8 bases align to TRBD2. The CDR3 spans 13 residues. Germline V gene sequence: CDR1 KGHSH, CDR2 LQKENI. The J segment lost 7 bases and the V segment lost 6 bases, leaving 8 bases of the junction unmatched. The CDR3 sequence: CASSSGTSYEQYF. The CDR3 DNA sequence: TGTGCCAGCTCCTCCGGGACTAGTTATGAGCAGTACTTC.

The J gene is TRBJ1-1, the V gene TRBV6-6; TRBD1 agrees at 8 bases. There are 13 residues in the CDR3. V dropped 2 bases and J dropped 5; count of bases not matched to a gene: 1. CDR1 is MNHNY and CDR2 is SVGAGI in the germline V gene (reference sequence). The CDR3 spells CASSYGQGTEAFF. CDR3 DNA: TGTGCCAGCAGTTACGGACAGGGAACTGAAGCTTTCTTT.

The chain employs TRBV4-1 and TRBJ2-7; D possibly uses TRBD1 or TRBD2 (5 bases each). The CDR3 is made up of 17 amino acids. V shed 4 bases and J shed 0 bases, with 19 bases lying between them. In germline, CDR1 is MGHRA, CDR2 YSYEKL. This chain's CDR3 is CASSRLPGPGASYEQYF. The DNA of the CDR3 is TGCGCCAGCAGCCGCCTGCCGGGACCCGGGGCCTCCTACGAGCAGTACTTC.

The rearrangement uses TRBV18 and TRBJ1-1; unclear D gene. Germline values: CDR1 KGHSH, CDR2 LQKENI. Trimming left V 0 bases short and J 1 base short, with 6 bases between. The CDR3 is 14 amino acids. The DNA for the CDR3 is TGTGCCAGCTCACCACCGCGACCGAACACTGAAGCTTTCTTT. Its translation: CASSPPRPNTEAFF.

This clone was found once. The rearrangement links TRBV9 to TRBJ2-7; D is unresolved. The CDR3 length is 12 residues. Trimming pared 7 bases from V and 7 bases from J, leaving 15 bases between. Germline lookup yields CDR1 SGDLS and CDR2 YYNGEE. The CDR3 region is CASGIFLGEQYF. CDR3 in DNA: TGTGCCAGCGGAATATTCTTGGGGGAGCAGTACTTC. Combining the CDR3 with reference TRBV9 and TRBJ2-7 gives the whole variable domain DSGVTQTPKHLITATGQRVTLRCSPRSGDLSVYWYQQSLDQGLQFLIQYYNGEERAKGNILERFSAQQFPDLHSELNLSSLELGDSALYFCASGIFLGEQYFGPGTRLTVT.

This chain joins TRBV24-1 and TRBJ1-4; D is uncertain. The CDR3 sequence is 13 residues long. Germline V gene lookup returns CDR1 KGHDR and CDR2 SFDVKD. Trimming left V 5 bases short and J 8 bases short, with 11 bases between. In DNA form, the CDR3 reads TGTGCCACCAGTGGGGATTATGGCGAAAAACTGTTTTTT. This gives the protein CATSGDYGEKLFF.

V is TRBV2 and J is TRBJ2-1; the match to TRBD2 covers 10 bases. The CDR3 extends over 14 amino acids. The V and J ends lost 6 bases and 4 bases, in that order; junction bases with no gene match: 3. Germline V gene lookup returns CDR1 SNHLY and CDR2 FYNNEI. The CDR3 DNA follows: TGTGCCAGCAGAAGCGGGGGGGCTTACAATGAGCAGTTCTTC. Translation: CASRSGGAYNEQFF.

This clone turned up a few times. J is TRBJ2-2 and V is TRBV5-4; TRBD2 matches at 13 bases. Trimming cost V 5 bases and J 4 bases; bases outside gene matches: 5. The CDR3 has 16 residues. Germline values: CDR1 SGHNT, CDR2 YYREEE (reference sequence). The CDR3 sequence: CASRSGLAGVTGELFF. CDR3 DNA sequence: TGTGCCAGCAGATCCGGACTAGCGGGAGTCACCGGGGAGCTGTTTTTT.

This clone was detected only a few times. The chain recombines TRBV6-5 with TRBJ2-7; 9 bases are a match to TRBD2. The germline gives CDR1 MNHEY, CDR2 SVGAGI. The CDR3 is made up of 13 amino acids. The trim removed 7 bases at V and 5 bases at J, leaving 6 bases unmatched. The CDR3 reads CASTIAGADEQYF. The CDR3, as DNA: TGTGCCAGCACAATAGCGGGAGCGGACGAGCAGTACTTC.

The CDR3 region has the DNA TGTGCCAGCAGCCAAGAGAAGCGGGATTTGGATTTCCCGTCCTACGAGCAGTACTTC. Translated: CASSQEKRDLDFPSYEQYF. The V gene is TRBV4-2, the J gene TRBJ2-7, with 7 bases identical to TRBD2. Germline-derived CDR1 and CDR2 are LGHNA and YNFKEQ. This CDR3 contains 19 residues. After removal of 0 bases from V and 1 base from J, the junction contained 15 bases not matched to a gene.